This T cell receptor (beta chain) was sequenced during a study of T cell repertoires in cytomegalovirus infection. Study summary: Selected CMV epitopes included recently identified HLA-C-restricted ones as well as well-studied HLA-B-restricted ones. CMV infection and matching HLA type were both indicated by public TCR beta signatures.

Notes on the study in general: Clonotypes of TCR beta that were HLA-C-restricted and CMV-specific dominated the ex vivo response. Cumulative frequency of public TCR beta families picked out carriers of CMV plus the relevant HLA.

TCRdb called the reads again in MiXCR, with one record for every CDR3 protein. The top ten hold about 46% of the sample, which has 450,000 to 650,000 distinct CDR3 sequences, just under 40% seen once. Remarks on this clonotype: Its matching antigen is unknown.

Germline V gene lookup returns CDR1 SGHNT and CDR2 YYREEE (reference sequence). V lost 6 bases, J lost 9 bases, and 16 bases lay in between. This CDR3 contains 13 residues. J is TRBJ2-1 and V is TRBV5-4; maybe TRBD2 (7 bases). This TCR came from a human donor in good health (CMV status not recorded). Some clones in this sample may be carry-over from other donors' samples. This specimen was cultured PBMCs, taken from culture after CMV antigen stimulation. DNA of the CDR3: TGTGCCAGCAACCGGGGGGCAGTCGGTGAGCAGTTCTTC. This encodes CASNRGAVGEQFF.